The 12 T cell receptor beta chains presented below share a single source sample, sequenced in a study of response to subunit inactivated influenza vaccine. Using its own MiXCR run on the RT-PCR reads, TCRdb lists one record per CDR3 protein. The sample has 500,000 to 600,000 distinct CDR3 sequences; 12% to 15% are singletons. The sample in question was PBMCs from blood, obtained roughly 12 days after vaccination. These receptors originate from a middle-aged man who received an inactivated influenza vaccine.

The rearrangement uses TRBV6-5 and TRBJ1-2, with no clear D. The V gene lost 2 bases and the J gene lost 3 bases, with 13 bases spanning the gap. The CDR3 has 15 amino acids. Germline CDR1 MNHEY, CDR2 SVGAGI. The CDR3 loop reads CASSYLGRSDYGYTF. The CDR3 nucleotides read TGTGCCAGCAGTTACCTGGGGAGGTCGGACTATGGCTACACCTTC.

A few counts support this clonotype. The V gene is TRBV20-1, the J gene TRBJ2-2; 15 bases map to TRBD2. The CDR3 contains 17 residues. Germline loops: CDR1 DFQATT, CDR2 SNEGSKA (reference sequence). Trimming took 3 bases from V and 5 from J; bases not matched to a gene: 7. CDR3 region: CSASGLAGGPRTGELFF. In DNA form, the CDR3 reads TGCAGTGCTAGTGGACTAGCGGGAGGGCCGAGGACCGGGGAGCTGTTTTTT.

There are many counts of this clonotype. J is TRBJ2-7 and V is TRBV5-1; the D gene is possibly TRBD2 (6 bases). The V end lost 4 bases, the J end lost 0 bases, and 14 bases lay between the germline ends. Germline V gives CDR1 SGHRS, CDR2 YFSETQ. The CDR3 is made up of 15 amino acids. CDR3 coding DNA: TGCGCCAGCAGCCCCGGGGGTGCGAGCTCCTACGAGCAGTACTTC. This codes for CASSPGGASSYEQYF.

The J gene is TRBJ2-5, the V gene TRBV12-3 or TRBV12-4; D uncertain. V lost 2 bases and J 5 bases, leaving 18 bases between the germline ends. The CDR3 has 16 residues. CDR3 DNA: TGTGCCAGCAGTTTAAACCCTCCCCAGATTGGGGAGACCCAGTACTTC. This codes for CASSLNPPQIGETQYF.

The table lists this clonotype with a few counts. The V and J genes are TRBV24-1 and TRBJ2-2, with 7 bases that match TRBD1. J lost 6 bases, V lost 1 base, and 4 bases had no gene match. The CDR3 loop spans 15 amino acids. Germline lookup yields CDR1 KGHDR and CDR2 SFDVKD. The CDR3, as DNA: TGTGCCACCAGTGATTTTTCAGGGGGTGCCGGGGAGCTGTTTTTT. Translated, it gives CATSDFSGGAGELFF.

This clonotype turned up a few times. V usage is TRBV6-1 and J usage is TRBJ2-5; TRBD2 agrees at 9 bases. Trimming cost V 7 bases and J 1 base; bases outside gene matches: 7. Germline assignment: CDR1 MNHNS and CDR2 SASEGT. This CDR3 has 15 amino acids. CDR3 DNA sequence: TGTGCCAGCATCGGGAGCGGGGGGACCCAAGAGACCCAGTACTTC. Translation: CASIGSGGTQETQYF.

The chain combines TRBV12-3 or TRBV12-4 with TRBJ2-1; D is possibly TRBD1 (6 bases). The CDR3 is 12 amino acids. V was trimmed by 7 bases and J by 6 bases, leaving 10 bases between them. The CDR3 here is CASKEQGNEQFF. CDR3 sequence (DNA): TGTGCCAGCAAAGAACAGGGCAATGAGCAGTTCTTC.

V and J are TRBV4-1 and TRBJ2-7; tentative D call: TRBD1 (5 bases). V was trimmed by 3 bases and J by 5 bases, leaving 14 bases between them. CDR3 length equals 14 residues. The germline V gene has CDR1 MGHRA and CDR2 YSYEKL. In DNA form, the CDR3 reads TGCGCCAGCAGCCAGGGGCGCGAAAGGGACGAGCAGTACTTC. Translated: CASSQGRERDEQYF.

This clonotype was picked up many times. J is TRBJ2-3 and V is TRBV4-3, with D perhaps TRBD1 or TRBD2 (5 bases each). Germline V gene data show CDR1 as LGHNA and CDR2 as YSLEER. This CDR3 has 16 amino acids. V lost 4 bases, J lost 2 bases, and 16 bases lay in between. The CDR3 spells CASSPATGAHTDTQYF. DNA of the CDR3: TGCGCCAGCAGCCCCGCAACCGGGGCGCACACAGATACGCAGTATTTT.

The chain employs TRBV6-1 and TRBJ1-1; D remains unclear. With 6 bases removed from V and 3 bases from J, the gap between germline ends came to 8 bases. CDR1 is MNHNS, CDR2 SASEGT, per germline. CDR3 length equals 12 residues. The CDR3 nucleotides are TGTGCCAGCAGCGTTGTCTACACTGAAGCTTTCTTT. It is translated as CASSVVYTEAFF.

This clonotype was seen only a few times. The V gene is TRBV7-2, the J gene TRBJ2-7; D might be TRBD1 (5 bases). CDR1 is SGHTA and CDR2 is FQGNSA in the germline V gene. The CDR3 has 14 amino acids. V was trimmed by 5 bases and J by 3 bases, leaving 14 bases between them. CDR3 protein: CASSPRATGYEQYF. The CDR3 bases are TGTGCCAGCAGCCCCAGAGCTACAGGCTACGAGCAGTACTTC.

The V and J genes are TRBV5-1 and TRBJ2-3; 11 bases align to TRBD1. From germline, CDR1 is SGHRS and CDR2 YFSETQ. Germline trimming cut 1 base from V and 4 bases from J; bases unmatched to any gene: 8. This CDR3 is built from 17 residues. The CDR3 bases are TGCGCCAGCAGCTTGTCAGGGACAGGGGGTGCGGCAGATACGCAGTATTTT. Its translation is CASSLSGTGGAADTQYF.